This passage covers 19 T cell receptor beta chains from one sample sequenced in a study of blood T cell repertoires in COVID-19 (dated by TCRdb to 2019 to 2021). The library was prepared using the immunoSEQ multiplex PCR assay. The immuneACCESS repertoire file appears here via TCRdb, limited to in-frame rearrangements. These files lack a portion of the clones; in checked studies, under half of the deficit traces to unresolved V genes, and the cause of the others is not known. This sample has about 220,000 clones in its table, and roughly nine tenths of those were observed once. The ten most abundant clones make up more than 2.5% of the sample. The sequenced sample consisted of PBMCs or T cells enriched from blood (not recorded which). The receptors derive from a woman aged 25 to 39 who had recovered from COVID-19.

This chain joins TRBV19 and TRBJ1-2, with 12 bases aligning to TRBD1. Germline CDR1 reads LNHDA; CDR2 reads SQIVND (reference sequence). The CDR3 consists of 17 residues. J was trimmed by 8 bases and V by 3 bases; bases with no gene match: 13. The CDR3 region is CASSIGTGGADLYGYTF. CDR3 bases: TGTGCCAGTAGTATCGGGACAGGGGGCGCGGACTTGTACGGCTACACCTTC.

V is TRBV5-4 and J is TRBJ1-2; 8 nucleotides line up with TRBD1. The germline V gene encodes CDR1 SGHNT and CDR2 YYREEE (reference sequence). The CDR3 has 13 residues. V shed 6 bases, J shed 4 bases, and the junction held 5 bases outside the gene matches. For the CDR3, the DNA is TGTGCCAGCACCTCGGACAGGGTCTATGGCTACACCTTC. It codes for CASTSDRVYGYTF. Based on the CDR3 plus reference TRBV5-4 and TRBJ1-2, the full variable domain is ETGVTQSPTHLIKTRGQQVTLRCSSQSGHNTVSWYQQALGQGPQFIFQYYREEENGRGNFPPRFSGLQFPNYSSELNVNALELDDSALYLCASTSDRVYGYTFGSGTRLTVV.

This chain links TRBV27 with TRBJ2-7; 10 nucleotides match TRBD2. The germline gives CDR1 MNHEY, CDR2 SMNVEV (reference sequence). This CDR3 has 15 residues. V was pared by 2 bases and J by 2 bases, with 3 bases of the junction left unmatched. The CDR3 here is CASSLGLAVTYEQYF. The CDR3 DNA is TGTGCCAGCAGTTTAGGACTAGCGGTTACCTACGAGCAGTACTTC.

The gene calls are TRBV6-2 or TRBV6-3 and TRBJ2-7, with D perhaps matching TRBD1 (5 bases). The length of the CDR3 is 13 residues. V was shortened by 4 bases and J by 2 bases, with 9 bases between the two germline ends. Germline-derived CDR1 and CDR2 are MNHEY and SVGEGT. CDR3 sequence: CASSSQGPYEQYF. CDR3 coding DNA: TGTGCCAGCAGTTCGCAGGGTCCCTACGAGCAGTACTTC.

The chain joins TRBV5-4 to TRBJ1-2; no definite D call. Germline-derived CDR1 and CDR2 are SGHNT and YYREEE (reference sequence). V dropped 4 bases and J dropped 4 bases, with 8 bases sitting between them. The length of the CDR3 is 12 residues. CDR3 residues: CASSADTYGYTF. The CDR3 DNA is TGTGCCAGCAGCGCAGACACCTATGGCTACACCTTC. The whole variable domain, filled in from reference TRBV5-4 and TRBJ1-2, reads ETGVTQSPTHLIKTRGQQVTLRCSSQSGHNTVSWYQQALGQGPQFIFQYYREEENGRGNFPPRFSGLQFPNYSSELNVNALELDDSALYLCASSADTYGYTFGSGTRLTVV.

The rearrangement joins TRBV2 to TRBJ2-5, with TRBD1 as a possible D gene (5 bases). CDR3 size: 13 residues. Looked up from germline, CDR1 is SNHLY and CDR2 is FYNNEI. Trimming pared 3 bases from V and 7 bases from J, leaving 12 bases between. The CDR3 DNA follows: TGTGCCAGCAGTGATTTAAGGGGATGGACCCAGTACTTC. It yields the protein CASSDLRGWTQYF.

This rearrangement joins TRBV3-1 (or the pseudogene TRBV3-2) to TRBJ1-6; 8 nucleotides line up with TRBD1. The CDR3 length is 14 residues. The V segment lost 7 bases and the J segment 10 bases; nucleotides outside the gene matches: 9. Per germline, CDR1 LGHDT and CDR2 YNNKEL (reference sequence). The CDR3 DNA reads TGTGCCAGCAACACACAGGGGGTCCAATCACCCCTCCACTTT. Amino acid sequence: CASNTQGVQSPLHF.

The CDR3 here is CASSSGTSGPNEQFF. The CDR3, as DNA: TGTGCCAGCAGCTCCGGGACTAGCGGACCCAATGAGCAGTTCTTC. The chain has TRBV7-2 and TRBJ2-1, with TRBD2 matching over 11 bases. This CDR3 spans 15 amino acids. Germline V gene lookup returns CDR1 SGHTA and CDR2 FQGNSA. The J segment lost 6 bases and the V segment lost 4 bases, leaving 5 bases of the junction unmatched.

The V call is TRBV4-3, the J call TRBJ1-2, with TRBD1 as a possible D gene (6 bases). V was cut by 0 bases and J by 6 bases, with 20 bases left in between. The germline V gene has CDR1 LGHNA and CDR2 YSLEER. The CDR3 length is 17 residues. The CDR3 DNA is TGCGCCAGCAGCCAAGACCCCACAGGGACCGCCGGGGATGGCTACACCTTC. The encoded protein is CASSQDPTGTAGDGYTF.

This rearrangement joins TRBV11-1 to TRBJ2-3; TRBD2 matches at 7 bases. The CDR3 is made up of 15 amino acids. V trimming: 5 bases; J trimming: 5 bases; junction bases outside the gene matches: 10. Germline assignment: CDR1 SGHAT and CDR2 FQDESV (reference sequence). CDR3 amino acids: CASSPRVLAEDTQYF. The CDR3 DNA reads as TGTGCCAGCAGCCCTCGCGTGCTAGCGGAAGATACGCAGTATTTT.

The chain combines TRBV7-8 with TRBJ2-1; 11 bases are a match to TRBD2. Germline V gene lookup returns CDR1 SGHVS and CDR2 FQNEAQ. This CDR3 has 18 residues. V shed 5 bases, J shed 1 base, and the junction held 10 bases outside the gene matches. CDR3: CASSGALAGGRSYNEQFF. CDR3 nucleotide sequence: TGTGCCAGCAGCGGAGCCCTAGCGGGAGGACGTTCCTACAATGAGCAGTTCTTC.

This chain joins TRBV6-2 or TRBV6-3 and TRBJ1-2; tentatively, D is TRBD1 (5 bases). V lost 2 bases, J lost 8 bases, and 15 bases lay in between. CDR1 is MNHEY and CDR2 is SVGEGT in the germline V gene. The CDR3 runs 14 residues. CDR3 DNA: TGTGCCAGCAGTTACCGCCAGGGTGTAGGAGGCTACACCTTC. This sequence encodes CASSYRQGVGGYTF.

The chain couples TRBV3-1 (or the pseudogene TRBV3-2) to TRBJ2-1, with D perhaps matching TRBD1 (5 bases). Germline V gene data show CDR1 as LGHDT and CDR2 as YNNKEL (reference sequence). The CDR3 is 15 residues long. V lost 0 bases and J 6 bases, leaving 12 bases between the germline ends. The CDR3 spells CASSQDSQGINEQFF. CDR3 in DNA: TGTGCCAGCAGCCAAGACAGCCAGGGTATCAATGAGCAGTTCTTC.

The V call is TRBV25-1, the J call TRBJ1-1; TRBD1 agrees at 7 bases. In germline, CDR1 is MGHDK, CDR2 SYGVNS. The CDR3 has 15 amino acids. The V and J ends lost 4 bases and 1 base, in that order; junction bases with no gene match: 6. The chain's CDR3 is CASSATGYKNTEAFF. The CDR3 bases are TGTGCCAGCAGTGCGACAGGGTATAAGAACACTGAAGCTTTCTTT. The whole variable domain, remainder taken from reference TRBV25-1 and TRBJ1-1, is EADIYQTPRYLVIGTGKKITLECSQTMGHDKMYWYQQDPGMELHLIHYSYGVNSTEKGDLSSESTVSRIRTEHFPLTLESARPSHTSQYLCASSATGYKNTEAFFGQGTRLTVV.

This rearrangement joins TRBV5-1 to TRBJ2-3; 11 nucleotides agree with TRBD1. The J segment lost 3 bases and the V segment lost 7 bases, leaving 4 bases of the junction unmatched. This CDR3 region has 14 residues. Germline CDR1 is SGHRS and CDR2 is YFSETQ. The DNA for the CDR3 is TGCGCCAGCGGACAGGGGGCTTCTACAGATACGCAGTATTTT. This gives the protein CASGQGASTDTQYF.

This chain links TRBV11-2 with TRBJ2-7; D is perhaps TRBD1 (5 bases). V gave up 1 base and J gave up 6 bases, with 10 bases separating them. This CDR3 is 13 amino acids long. Germline CDR1 reads SGHAT; CDR2 reads FQNNGV. DNA of the CDR3: TGTGCCAGCAGCTTAGTCAGGGTTGGCGAGCAGTACTTC. Translating gives CASSLVRVGEQYF.

The V gene is TRBV7-2, the J gene TRBJ2-7; D unclear. V was shortened by 3 bases and J by 0 bases, with 12 bases between the two germline ends. The V gene's germline CDR1 is SGHTA and CDR2 FQGNSA. This CDR3 has 15 amino acids. The CDR3 DNA follows: TGTGCCAGCAGCTTGGTTAGCCGAAGCTCCTACGAGCAGTACTTC. Its translation: CASSLVSRSSYEQYF.

V usage is TRBV2 and J usage is TRBJ1-5; TRBD1 matches at 7 bases. After removal of 5 bases from V and 1 base from J, the junction contained 2 bases not matched to a gene. Germline CDR1 and CDR2: SNHLY and FYNNEI. The CDR3 contains 14 residues. The CDR3 DNA sequence: TGTGCCAGCAGTAGGGACAGAAGCAATCAGCCCCAGCATTTT. Translating it yields CASSRDRSNQPQHF. Based on the CDR3 plus reference TRBV2 and TRBJ1-5, the full variable domain is EPEVTQTPSHQVTQMGQEVILRCVPISNHLYFYWYRQILGQKVEFLVSFYNNEISEKSEIFDDQFSVERPDGSNFTLKIRSTKLEDSAMYFCASSRDRSNQPQHFGDGTRLSIL.

The chain joins TRBV18 to TRBJ1-5; D gene unclear. The CDR3 runs 14 residues. Trimming stripped 6 bases from V and 0 bases from J, with 9 bases between. Germline V gene data show CDR1 as KGHSH and CDR2 as LQKENI. Here the CDR3 reads CASSREISNQPQHF. CDR3 nucleotide sequence: TGTGCCAGCTCCCGGGAGATTAGCAATCAGCCCCAGCATTTT.